This TCR beta chain was sequenced during a study of Graves' ophthalmopathy and Graves' hyperthyroidism. Trimming cost V 1 base and J 6 bases, with 6 bases left between them. The CDR3 is 12 amino acids. Germline V gene lookup returns CDR1 LGHDT and CDR2 YNNKEL (reference sequence). From RNA, the CDR3 regions of TCR beta chains were amplified and sequenced. First-round RT-PCR employed HTBI primers, with a second-round multiplex PCR after it. MiXCR was run by TCRdb on the multiplex PCR reads, yielding one entry per CDR3 protein. The top ten clones hold 11% of a sample with more than 1,000,000 distinct CDR3 sequences, about two fifths of them seen once.

What was sequenced was peripheral blood or thyroid tissue (not recorded which). This sequence joins TRBV3-1 and TRBJ2-5; D gene unclear. This receptor was obtained from an adult man with Graves' hyperthyroidism. The CDR3: CASSQGGKTQYF. CDR3 bases: TGTGCCAGCAGCCAAGGTGGCAAGACCCAGTACTTC.